These 20 T cell receptor beta chains share one sample of origin, sequenced in a study of blood T cell repertoires in COVID-19. Profiled with immunoSEQ multiplex PCR; TCRdb holds only in-frame clones, not every one. The repertoire consists of about 260,000 clones, with more than 70% occurring once and the leading ten covering 2% to 3%. Sequencing used peripheral blood. Receptors were obtained from a woman in her fifties or sixties with acute or convalescent COVID-19.

The chain uses TRBV24-1 and TRBJ2-3; maybe TRBD2 (6 bases). Germline V gives CDR1 KGHDR, CDR2 SFDVKD. The CDR3 sequence is 17 residues long. The V and J ends lost 2 bases and 3 bases respectively, with 17 bases between them. The CDR3 nucleotides read TGTGCCACCAGTGATTACCGGCGGGGTGAGTTTACAGATACGCAGTATTTT. The encoded protein is CATSDYRRGEFTDTQYF.

This clone was found once. V is TRBV28 and J is TRBJ1-3, with D perhaps matching TRBD1 (5 bases). The germline V gene encodes CDR1 MDHEN and CDR2 SYDVKM. With 6 bases removed from V and 4 bases from J, the gap between germline ends came to 16 bases. The CDR3 runs 15 residues. The CDR3 loop reads CASSSPDRGGNTIYF. CDR3 coding DNA: TGTGCCAGCAGCTCACCCGACCGGGGGGGAAACACCATATATTTT. The variable domain in full, with the rest retrieved from reference TRBV28 and TRBJ1-3, is DVKVTQSSRYLVKRTGEKVFLECVQDMDHENMFWYRQDPGLGLRLIYFSYDVKMKEKGDIPEGYSVSREKKERFSLILESASTNQTSMYLCASSSPDRGGNTIYFGEGSWLTVV.

The chain has TRBV4-1 and TRBJ1-4; 9 bases agree with TRBD1. V gave up 3 bases and J gave up 12 bases; unmatched junction bases: 8. CDR1 and CDR2 (germline): MGHRA, YSYEKL. The CDR3 is made up of 14 amino acids. CDR3 residues: CASSQGTGTVQLFF. The CDR3 DNA follows: TGCGCCAGCAGCCAGGGGACAGGGACAGTTCAACTGTTTTTT.

This clone was detected once. V usage is TRBV7-7 and J usage is TRBJ2-1, with 10 nucleotides matching TRBD2. The CDR3 has 15 residues. Looked up from germline, CDR1 is SSHAT and CDR2 is FNYEAQ (reference sequence). The trim removed 1 base at V and 5 bases at J, leaving 2 bases unmatched. For the CDR3, the DNA is TGTGCCAGCAGCTTAGTAGCGGGGGGAAACAATGAGCAGTTCTTC. It codes for CASSLVAGGNNEQFF.

The chain carries TRBV30 and TRBJ2-1, with 7 bases identical to TRBD2. The junction had 6 bases not matched to a gene; V was cut back by 3 bases and J by 4 bases. The CDR3 loop spans 14 amino acids. CDR1 is GTSNPN and CDR2 is SVGIG in the germline V gene (reference sequence). In DNA form, the CDR3 reads TGTGCCTGGAGCCATGGGGGGGTTTACAATGAGCAGTTCTTC. Its protein is CAWSHGGVYNEQFF.

The chain has TRBV12-5 and TRBJ1-2; D not resolved. The CDR3 is 13 amino acids. Germline-derived CDR1 and CDR2 are LGHNT and FRNRAP. Trimming stripped 4 bases from V and 8 bases from J, with 14 bases between. The CDR3 DNA reads TGTGCTAGTGGTTGGGAGGGCGCCGTGGGCTACACCTTC. Residues: CASGWEGAVGYTF.

The rearrangement uses TRBV6-7 and TRBJ2-2; 12 positions agree with TRBD1. TRBV6-7 is an ORF, with its function uncertain. The CDR3 has 17 residues. V lost 2 bases, J lost 1 base, and 2 bases stayed unmatched. The CDR3 DNA reads TGTGCCAGCAGTTACGGGGACAGGGGGCTGAACACCGGGGAGCTGTTTTTT. Encoded protein: CASSYGDRGLNTGELFF.

A single count supports this clone. The rearrangement uses TRBV5-1 and TRBJ1-1; D unresolved. The CDR3 length is 13 residues. Germline CDR1 reads SGHRS; CDR2 reads YFSETQ. V was shortened by 5 bases and J by 1 base, with 9 bases between the two germline ends. DNA of the CDR3: TGCGCCAGCAGAACGGAGTCGAACACTGAAGCTTTCTTT. It codes for CASRTESNTEAFF. The full variable domain, in which reference TRBV5-1 and TRBJ1-1 provide the parts outside the CDR3, is KAGVTQTPRYLIKTRGQQVTLSCSPISGHRSVSWYQQTPGQGLQFLFEYFSETQRNKGNFPGRFSGRQFSNSRSEMNVSTLELGDSALYLCASRTESNTEAFFGQGTRLTVV.

This clone appeared a single time. V and J are TRBV9 and TRBJ1-3; weak D call: TRBD1 (5 bases). CDR1 and CDR2 (germline): SGDLS, YYNGEE. This CDR3 is 13 amino acids long. Trimming cost V 0 bases and J 8 bases, with 9 bases left between them. The DNA for the CDR3 is TGTGCCAGCAGCGTAGAGTCGGGGGACACCATATATTTT. Amino acids: CASSVESGDTIYF.

This chain links TRBV24-1 with TRBJ2-5; 8 bases line up with TRBD1. The germline V gene has CDR1 KGHDR and CDR2 SFDVKD. Trimming took 4 bases from V and 2 from J; bases not matched to a gene: 5. The CDR3 loop spans 15 amino acids. The CDR3 DNA reads as TGTGCCACCAGTGACCCCAGGGGGCTACAAGAGACCCAGTACTTC. Translated: CATSDPRGLQETQYF.

This sequence joins TRBV5-1 and TRBJ2-1; TRBD1 agrees at 9 bases. CDR3 length equals 15 residues. Looked up from germline, CDR1 is SGHRS and CDR2 is YFSETQ. The J segment lost 9 bases and the V segment lost 0 bases, leaving 7 bases of the junction unmatched. The DNA for the CDR3 is TGCGCCAGCAGCTTGGTGGGACAGGGAGTGGGTGAGCAGTTCTTC. It codes for CASSLVGQGVGEQFF.

The rearrangement links TRBV4-3 to TRBJ2-6; no reliable D call. CDR1 is LGHNA, CDR2 YSLEER, per germline. The CDR3 is 15 amino acids. The germline V and J ends were trimmed by 5 bases and 0 bases, with 8 bases remaining between them. The CDR3 coding sequence is TGCGCCAGCAGCATAGCTGTCTCTGGGGCCAACGTCCTGACTTTC. Its protein product is CASSIAVSGANVLTF.

This clone appeared a few times. This sequence joins TRBV1 and TRBJ2-5; the D call of TRBD2 is as the table states it, not checked on the DNA. TRBV1 constitutes a pseudogene. The CDR3 is 16 amino acids. The CDR3 DNA is TGCACCAGCAGCCAAGATTCAATAAGCGGGAAGGAGACCCAGTACTTC. Amino acid sequence: CTSSQDSISGKETQYF.

V and J are TRBV7-3 and TRBJ2-3; 12 bases align to TRBD2. V was clipped by 3 bases and J by 3 bases; unmatched bases: 1. The CDR3 consists of 15 residues. Germline values: CDR1 SGHTA, CDR2 FQGTGA. The DNA of the CDR3 is TGTGCCAGCAGCTTTCTAGCGGGGGGGACAGATACGCAGTATTTT. Translation gives CASSFLAGGTDTQYF.

The V and J genes are TRBV9 and TRBJ1-6; D is uncertain. Trimming took off 0 bases at V and 8 bases at J, with 12 bases between the two ends. The CDR3 contains 15 residues. In germline, CDR1 is SGDLS, CDR2 YYNGEE. This CDR3 reads CASSVEAAGYSPLHF. CDR3 DNA sequence: TGTGCCAGCAGCGTAGAGGCGGCCGGGTATTCACCCCTCCACTTT.

This chain joins TRBV18 and TRBJ1-4; TRBD1 aligns across 7 bases. After removal of 3 bases from V and 5 bases from J, the junction contained 3 bases not matched to a gene. Germline V gene data show CDR1 as KGHSH and CDR2 as LQKENI. The length of the CDR3 is 14 residues. The CDR3 nucleotides are TGTGCCAGCTCACCGACAGGGAAAAATGAAAAACTGTTTTTT. Residues: CASSPTGKNEKLFF.

The chain joins TRBV7-2 to TRBJ1-2; D is perhaps TRBD1 (6 bases). V was pared by 1 base and J by 6 bases, with 9 bases between. Looked up from germline, CDR1 is SGHTA and CDR2 is FQGNSA. This CDR3 comprises 13 residues. CDR3 in amino acids: CASSLGSGDGYTF. The CDR3 nucleotides are TGTGCCAGCAGCTTAGGATCAGGGGATGGCTACACCTTC.

The genes are TRBV6-6 and TRBJ1-5; no clear D. In germline, CDR1 is MNHNY, CDR2 SVGAGI (reference sequence). Between the trimmed V and J ends, which lost 1 base and 2 bases, there was a span of 9 bases. The CDR3 has 15 residues. CDR3 sequence reads: CASSYFPGGNQPQHF. The CDR3 bases are TGTGCCAGCAGTTACTTCCCCGGGGGCAATCAGCCCCAGCATTTT.

This chain links TRBV27 with TRBJ2-7, with D hard to call. Trimming removed 6 bases at V and 2 bases at J, with 11 bases between. This CDR3 contains 13 residues. CDR1 and CDR2 from the germline V gene are MNHEY and SMNVEV (reference sequence). The CDR3 bases are TGTGCCAGCAGCCGCCGTGCGACCTACGAGCAGTACTTC. Protein: CASSRRATYEQYF.

The chain couples TRBV7-2 to TRBJ2-3; D perhaps matches TRBD1 (6 bases). The CDR3 contains 14 residues. V was trimmed by 2 bases and J by 1 base, leaving 7 bases between them. Germline loops: CDR1 SGHTA, CDR2 FQGNSA. The CDR3 DNA is TGTGCCAGCAGCTTAAACAGGGGCACAGATACGCAGTATTTT. Its translation: CASSLNRGTDTQYF.